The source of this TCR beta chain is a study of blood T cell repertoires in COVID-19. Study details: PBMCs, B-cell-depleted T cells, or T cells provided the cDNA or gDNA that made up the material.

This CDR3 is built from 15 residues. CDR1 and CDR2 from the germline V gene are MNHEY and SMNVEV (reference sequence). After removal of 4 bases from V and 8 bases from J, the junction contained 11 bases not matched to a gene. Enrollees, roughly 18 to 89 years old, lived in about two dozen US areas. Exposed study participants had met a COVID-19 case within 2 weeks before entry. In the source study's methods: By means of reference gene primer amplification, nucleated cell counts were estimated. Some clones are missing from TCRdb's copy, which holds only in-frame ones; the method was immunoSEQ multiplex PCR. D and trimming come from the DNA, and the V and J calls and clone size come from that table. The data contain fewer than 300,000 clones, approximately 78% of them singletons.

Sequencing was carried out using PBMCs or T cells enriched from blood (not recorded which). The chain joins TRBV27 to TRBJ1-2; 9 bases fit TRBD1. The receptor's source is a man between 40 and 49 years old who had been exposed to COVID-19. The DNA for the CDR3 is TGTGCCAGCAGTTCTGGGGACAGGGTCCTTTGGGGCTACACCTTC. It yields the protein CASSSGDRVLWGYTF.